The 22 T cell receptor beta chains presented below share a single source sample, sequenced in a study of T-cell memory formation after mild COVID-19. One entry per CDR3 protein, called by TCRdb with MiXCR from the 5' RACE reads. Of roughly 220,000 distinct CDR3 sequences in the sample, over 9.5% were seen once. The sample taken for sequencing was PBMCs or a T cell subset sorted from them (not recorded which). The origin of the receptors is a man in his late teens or twenties who had mild COVID-19 (a few samples of this study predate the infection). Cell type and time point are not known.

This clonotype has just a few counts. V and J are TRBV5-1 and TRBJ1-1; no firm D call. This CDR3 contains 12 residues. V lost 4 bases and J 5 bases, leaving 9 bases between the germline ends. Germline CDR1 reads SGHRS; CDR2 reads YFSETQ. The CDR3 spells CASSGVLTEAFF. The CDR3 DNA reads as TGCGCCAGCAGCGGAGTGTTAACTGAAGCTTTCTTT.

This chain links TRBV20-1 with TRBJ1-2, with 7 nucleotides matching TRBD1. This CDR3 has 12 residues. The germline V gene has CDR1 DFQATT and CDR2 SNEGSKA (reference sequence). V shed 3 bases, J shed 4 bases, and the junction held 2 bases outside the gene matches. The CDR3 region has the DNA TGCAGTGCTAGGAGGGACAGCTATGGCTACACCTTC. Translated, it gives CSARRDSYGYTF.

This clonotype occurred many times. V is TRBV7-2 and J is TRBJ2-3; 8 bases match TRBD2. V trimming: 5 bases; J trimming: 0 bases; junction bases outside the gene matches: 4. Germline lookup yields CDR1 SGHTA and CDR2 FQGNSA. CDR3 size: 15 residues. The DNA for the CDR3 is TGTGCCAGCAGCCCCTGGACTAGCAGCACAGATACGCAGTATTTT. This sequence encodes CASSPWTSSTDTQYF.

The chain employs TRBV20-1 and TRBJ1-2, with D maybe TRBD1 (6 bases). There are 14 residues in the CDR3. CDR1 is DFQATT and CDR2 is SNEGSKA in the germline V gene (reference sequence). The CDR3, as DNA: TGCAGCGCGAGGGGGGAGACTAAGAGTCGTGGCTACACCTTC. It encodes CSARGETKSRGYTF.

V and J are TRBV7-9 and TRBJ2-5; D is possibly TRBD1 or TRBD2 (5 bases each). Germline V CDR1 and CDR2: SEHNR, FQNEAQ (reference sequence). This CDR3 is 15 amino acids long. V was pared by 3 bases and J by 2 bases, with 13 bases between. CDR3 protein: CASSFWGLAQETQYF. The CDR3 nucleotides read TGTGCCAGCAGCTTCTGGGGCCTAGCTCAAGAGACCCAGTACTTC. The whole variable domain, remainder taken from reference TRBV7-9 and TRBJ2-5, is DTGVSQNPRHKITKRGQNVTFRCDPISEHNRLYWYRQTLGQGPEFLTYFQNEAQLEKSRLLSDRFSAERPKGSFSTLEIQRTEQGDSAMYLCASSFWGLAQETQYFGPGTRLLVL.

This chain uses TRBV6-6 with TRBJ1-2; D might be TRBD1 (5 bases). The length of the CDR3 is 14 residues. Germline V gene sequence: CDR1 MNHNY, CDR2 SVGAGI (reference sequence). V gave up 6 bases and J gave up 10 bases, with 21 bases separating them. The CDR3 region has the DNA TGTGCCAGCAGGGACGGGACTTTGGGGTCAACCTACACCTTC. This codes for CASRDGTLGSTYTF.

This clonotype has at least ten counts. The rearrangement uses TRBV5-5 and TRBJ2-2, with 12 bases matching TRBD2. The CDR3 consists of 16 residues. V gave up 1 base and J gave up 5 bases; unmatched junction bases: 3. The V gene's germline CDR1 is SGHKS and CDR2 YYEKEE (reference sequence). The CDR3 protein is CASSLRLAGATGELFF. The CDR3 DNA follows: TGTGCCAGCAGCTTGAGACTAGCGGGGGCGACCGGGGAGCTGTTTTTT.

This sequence joins TRBV10-3 and TRBJ1-3; D is unresolved. Trimming removed 3 bases at V and 6 bases at J, with 9 bases between. From germline, CDR1 is ENHRY and CDR2 SYGVKD. The CDR3 consists of 13 residues. In nucleotides, the CDR3 is TGTGCCATCAGTGAAAATGAGGAAAACACCATATATTTT. The encoded protein is CAISENEENTIYF.

Here the CDR3 reads CATPQGLVSNQPQHF. CDR3 sequence (DNA): TGTGCCACCCCACAGGGTTTGGTTAGCAATCAGCCCCAGCATTTT. V gene TRBV14 combines with J gene TRBJ1-5, with D tentatively TRBD1 (6 bases). Looked up from germline, CDR1 is SGHDN and CDR2 is FVKESK. V lost 10 bases, J lost 0 bases, and 16 bases lay in between. This CDR3 has 15 amino acids.

The chain couples TRBV5-1 to TRBJ1-2; D call uncertain. Germline V CDR1 and CDR2: SGHRS, YFSETQ. V was clipped by 5 bases and J by 4 bases, with 15 bases between them. The CDR3 loop spans 14 amino acids. CDR3 nucleotide sequence: TGCGCCAGCAGTCCTAGACCCCTATCCTATGGCTACACCTTC. Translating it yields CASSPRPLSYGYTF.

This clonotype was seen a handful of times. The rearrangement uses TRBV29-1 and TRBJ1-3, with D possibly matching TRBD1 (5 bases). Germline V CDR1 and CDR2: SQVTM, ANQGSEA. Trimming cost V 6 bases and J 2 bases, with 11 bases left between them. The CDR3 has 13 residues. CDR3 coding DNA: TGCAGCGTCAGAGGAGGGGCTGGAAACACCATATATTTT. This gives the protein CSVRGGAGNTIYF.

This clonotype was picked up many times. The chain employs TRBV14 and TRBJ2-3, with D perhaps TRBD1 (5 bases). This CDR3 spans 14 amino acids. The germline V and J ends were trimmed by 1 base and 5 bases, with 10 bases remaining between them. Germline V gene lookup returns CDR1 SGHDN and CDR2 FVKESK. The DNA for the CDR3 is TGTGCCAGCAGCCAAGGAAGGGGCAGAGATACGCAGTATTTT. It specifies CASSQGRGRDTQYF.

This clonotype was detected a few times. The rearrangement links TRBV5-1 to TRBJ2-3; D ambiguous. Deletions cut 4 bases from V and 2 bases from J, with 17 bases between. Germline values: CDR1 SGHRS, CDR2 YFSETQ. This CDR3 has 16 residues. CDR3 in amino acids: CASSASDGGYTDTQYF. CDR3 nucleotide sequence: TGCGCCAGCAGCGCCTCAGACGGCGGTTACACAGATACGCAGTATTTT.

This chain joins TRBV5-1 and TRBJ1-4; D is uncertain. This CDR3 contains 14 residues. V gave up 5 bases and J gave up 3 bases, with 11 bases separating them. The germline V gene encodes CDR1 SGHRS and CDR2 YFSETQ. For the CDR3, the DNA is TGCGCCAGCAGGGCCACCCAACCTAATGAAAAACTGTTTTTT. Protein sequence: CASRATQPNEKLFF.

The table lists this clonotype with many counts. The rearrangement links TRBV29-1 to TRBJ2-7; unclear D gene. This CDR3 is built from 13 residues. CDR1 SQVTM and CDR2 ANQGSEA come from the germline V gene. V lost 5 bases and J 0 bases, leaving 11 bases between the germline ends. The CDR3 loop is CSVRRISSYEQYF. CDR3 DNA: TGCAGCGTTCGACGGATTAGCTCCTACGAGCAGTACTTC.

The rearrangement uses TRBV3-1 and TRBJ1-1; D is uncertain. V was cut by 1 base and J by 3 bases, with 9 bases left in between. CDR1 is LGHDT, CDR2 YNNKEL, per germline (reference sequence). The CDR3 is 14 amino acids. Here the CDR3 reads CASSQGFSYTEAFF. The CDR3 coding sequence is TGTGCCAGCAGCCAAGGTTTTTCATACACTGAAGCTTTCTTT.

The gene calls are TRBV10-3 and TRBJ2-3, with a tentative D call TRBD1 (6 bases). Looked up from germline, CDR1 is ENHRY and CDR2 is SYGVKD. The CDR3 loop spans 13 amino acids. V was clipped by 6 bases and J by 5 bases, with 12 bases between them. The CDR3 loop reads CAIRQGFEDTQYF. The DNA for the CDR3 is TGTGCCATCAGACAGGGCTTTGAAGATACGCAGTATTTT.

V is TRBV7-2 and J is TRBJ2-2; D is possibly TRBD1 (5 bases). This CDR3 region has 14 residues. Germline loops: CDR1 SGHTA, CDR2 FQGNSA. V dropped 6 bases and J dropped 4 bases, with 12 bases sitting between them. The CDR3 loop is CASRGGAPTGELFF. The CDR3 bases are TGTGCCAGCAGAGGTGGGGCGCCCACCGGGGAGCTGTTTTTT.

This clonotype was detected many times. J is TRBJ1-6 and V is TRBV6-6, with D hard to call. CDR3 size: 11 residues. Germline loops: CDR1 MNHNY, CDR2 SVGAGI (reference sequence). Trimming removed 4 bases at V and 9 bases at J, with 4 bases between. Here the CDR3 DNA reads TGTGCCAGCAGTTCGAGTTCACCCCTCCACTTT. It codes for CASSSSSPLHF.

As concerns this clonotype: A read error may produce the germline difference seen at one junction end. The CDR3 here is CASTPGAPPFSSYNEQLF. The CDR3 DNA reads TGTGCCAGCACCCCTGGGGCGCCTCCCTTCAGCTCCTACAATGAGCAGTTATTC. The V call is TRBV12-3 or TRBV12-4, the J call TRBJ2-1; possibly TRBD1 for D (5 bases). This CDR3 has 18 amino acids.

This clonotype was seen more than once but under ten times. The gene calls are TRBV28 and TRBJ1-2, with D tentatively TRBD1 (5 bases). Germline V CDR1 and CDR2: MDHEN, SYDVKM. CDR3 length: 10 residues. V shed 8 bases and J shed 6 bases, with 7 bases lying between them. The CDR3 coding sequence is TGTGCCAGCGGCAGGGATGGCTACACCTTC. This translates into CASGRDGYTF.

This clonotype was found many times. This sequence joins TRBV4-1 and TRBJ1-2, with 10 bases aligning to TRBD1. This CDR3 has 14 residues. V lost 3 bases to trimming and J lost 3 bases; unmatched junction nucleotides: 1. Germline V gives CDR1 MGHRA, CDR2 YSYEKL. The CDR3 here is CASSQGTGDYGYTF. The CDR3 DNA is TGCGCCAGCAGCCAGGGGACAGGGGACTATGGCTACACCTTC.